This T cell receptor beta chain was profiled in a study of T cells after yellow fever vaccination. Study outcomes and limitations: The booster saw the reappearance of most primary-vaccination clones (around 96% CD4, 80% to 90% CD8). Abundant clonotypes from the bulk population could have been carried over as contaminants into FACS-sorted repertoires.

V lost 4 bases to trimming and J lost 1 base, with 4 bases between them. The CDR3 extends over 13 amino acids. Per germline, CDR1 MNHNY and CDR2 SVGAGI (reference sequence). TCRdb re-called the 5' RACE reads through MiXCR, storing one row per CDR3 protein. The sample carries nearly 550,000 distinct CDR3 sequences, roughly 19% recorded once. This clonotype was recorded many times. Antigen unknown. V and J are TRBV6-6 and TRBJ2-2; D is undetermined. The TCR was taken from a young man who received the YFV17D yellow fever vaccine. Sequencing was performed on PBMCs, taken 15 days after the yellow fever booster vaccination. This CDR3 is CASSFQNTGELFF. The CDR3 bases are TGTGCCAGCAGTTTTCAGAACACCGGGGAGCTGTTTTTT.